This TCR beta chain was observed in a study of tumor-infiltrating lymphocytes in primary liver carcinoma. A constant-region primer served to make TCR beta cDNA from 500 to 550 ng total RNA. Nested multiplex PCR, run for three rounds with slightly modified ARM-PCR, yielded TCR beta libraries. A C-beta reverse primer and TRBV1-TRBV30 forward primers served in each of the first two PCR rounds, at 10 cycles apiece. TCRdb itself ran the multiplex PCR reads through MiXCR, one entry per CDR3 protein. The profile shows 300,000 to 400,000 distinct CDR3 sequences, less than 65% of them singletons. With V trimmed by 3 bases and J by 7 bases, 6 bases remained unmatched. The CDR3 spans 13 residues. The germline gives CDR1 SQVTM, CDR2 ANQGSEA. Study results and caveats: Tumor-adjacent and tumor-blood pairs shared a smaller degree of overlap than tumor region pairs. Tumors reached a significantly greater top-250-clone fraction than blood did (p = 0.039).

Unsorted whole blood served as the source of blood RNA, and germline DNA was extracted as well. This clonotype was detected only a few times. Its target is unknown. It may be a read error: a sequence one base away is much more abundant. Sequenced sample: peripheral blood. This TCR derives from a man between 35 and 55 years old with primary liver carcinoma and hepatitis B virus infection. The J gene is TRBJ2-7, the V gene TRBV29-1; 10 nucleotides align to TRBD2. The CDR3 nucleotides are TGCAGCGTTGATATGCTAGCGGGAGATGAGCAGTACTTC. Translation gives CSVDMLAGDEQYF.